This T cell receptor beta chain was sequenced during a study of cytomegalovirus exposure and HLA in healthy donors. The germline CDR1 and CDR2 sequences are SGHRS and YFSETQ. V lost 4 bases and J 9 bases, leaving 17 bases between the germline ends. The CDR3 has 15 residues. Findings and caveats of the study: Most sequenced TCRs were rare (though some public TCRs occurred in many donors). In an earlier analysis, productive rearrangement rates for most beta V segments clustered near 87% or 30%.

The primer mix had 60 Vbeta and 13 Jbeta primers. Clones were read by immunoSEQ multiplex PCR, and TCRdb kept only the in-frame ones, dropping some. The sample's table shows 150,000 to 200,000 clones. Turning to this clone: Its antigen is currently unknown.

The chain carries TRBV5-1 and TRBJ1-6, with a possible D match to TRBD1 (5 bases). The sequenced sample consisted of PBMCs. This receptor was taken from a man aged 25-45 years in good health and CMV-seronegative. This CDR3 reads CASSPSGEGGSPLHF. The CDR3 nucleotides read TGCGCCAGCAGCCCGTCGGGGGAGGGCGGTTCACCCCTCCACTTT.